The 23 T cell receptor beta chains below come from one sample, sequenced in a study of T cell responses to AZD1222 COVID-19 vaccine. Here immunoSEQ multiplex PCR was the method, and the copy in TCRdb shows in-frame clones only, minus some. The sample consists of 150,000 to 200,000 clones, more than 75% of them appearing once. Sequencing was performed on peripheral blood, taken 28 days after the second AZD1222 dose. All receptors come from an adult who received the AZD1222 COVID-19 vaccine.

The table lists this clone with a count of one. V usage is TRBV4-1 and J usage is TRBJ1-4; TRBD1 matches 10 bases. Germline lookup yields CDR1 MGHRA and CDR2 YSYEKL. V dropped 1 base and J dropped 10; count of bases not matched to a gene: 6. This CDR3 has 15 residues. For the CDR3, the DNA is TGCGCCAGCAGCCAAGCCGGACAGGGGGGCGGAAAACTGTTTTTT. Translated, it gives CASSQAGQGGGKLFF.

This rearrangement joins TRBV7-3 to TRBJ2-3; TRBD1 matches at 9 bases. CDR1 SGHTA and CDR2 FQGTGA come from the germline V gene. V lost 0 bases and J lost 4; bases outside the gene matches: 5. The CDR3 sequence is 16 residues long. This chain's CDR3 is CASSLTGDRVADTQYF. DNA for the CDR3: TGTGCCAGCAGCTTAACTGGGGACAGGGTGGCAGATACGCAGTATTTT.

The chain uses TRBV5-5 and TRBJ1-2; D not resolved. There are 14 residues in the CDR3. Trimming took 2 bases from V and 4 from J, leaving 12 bases between them. Germline V gives CDR1 SGHKS, CDR2 YYEKEE (reference sequence). CDR3 residues: CASSFGATSYGYTF. The DNA of the CDR3 is TGTGCCAGCAGCTTTGGTGCCACTAGCTATGGCTACACCTTC.

The rearrangement uses TRBV28 and TRBJ1-2, with D tentatively TRBD1 (5 bases). The germline V gene has CDR1 MDHEN and CDR2 SYDVKM. Trimming stripped 3 bases from V and 4 bases from J, with 15 bases between. The CDR3 consists of 15 residues. CDR3 amino acids: CASSFSGTSGYGYTF. The DNA for the CDR3 is TGTGCCAGCAGTTTCTCCGGGACGTCGGGCTATGGCTACACCTTC.

The rearrangement joins TRBV15 to TRBJ2-2; maybe TRBD2 (5 bases). This CDR3 is 16 amino acids long. Trimming took 0 bases from V and 5 from J, leaving 13 bases between them. Germline V gene lookup returns CDR1 LNHNV and CDR2 YYDKDF (reference sequence). CDR3 in amino acids: CATSRDWRRTTGELFF. DNA for the CDR3: TGTGCCACCAGCAGAGATTGGAGACGGACTACCGGGGAGCTGTTTTTT.

CDR3 loop: CATLAGALSSEQFF. The CDR3 region has the DNA TGTGCCACGCTAGCGGGAGCGTTAAGTAGTGAGCAGTTCTTC. The chain carries TRBV10-3 and TRBJ2-1, with TRBD2 identical over 10 bases. The germline CDR1 and CDR2 sequences are ENHRY and SYGVKD. This CDR3 region has 14 residues. With 10 bases clipped from V and 9 bases from J, the junction kept 12 bases outside the gene matches.

This clone was counted a few times. The gene calls are TRBV6-6 and TRBJ1-1, with a tentative D call TRBD1 (5 bases). The CDR3 extends over 11 amino acids. Trimming shortened V by 6 bases and J by 6 bases, and 8 bases separated the two germline ends. CDR1 MNHNY and CDR2 SVGAGI come from the germline V gene (reference sequence). Here the CDR3 reads CASSLTAEAFF. CDR3 DNA sequence: TGTGCCAGCAGCCTGACAGCTGAAGCTTTCTTT.

The V call is TRBV2, the J call TRBJ1-5; D is uncertain. Germline V gene lookup returns CDR1 SNHLY and CDR2 FYNNEI. The CDR3 has 12 amino acids. Trimming shortened V by 4 bases and J by 6 bases, and 7 bases separated the two germline ends. This chain's CDR3 is CASSVEGQPQHF. CDR3 in DNA: TGTGCCAGCAGTGTAGAGGGTCAGCCCCAGCATTTT.

This sequence joins TRBV7-6 and TRBJ1-5; D gene uncertain. The CDR3 loop spans 16 amino acids. CDR1 and CDR2 (germline): SGHVS, FNYEAQ. Trimming shortened V by 1 base and J by 6 bases, and 16 bases separated the two germline ends. CDR3 loop: CASSLEVVGLGQPQHF. The CDR3 DNA sequence: TGTGCCAGCAGCTTAGAGGTTGTTGGGTTGGGTCAGCCCCAGCATTTT.

The genes are TRBV2 and TRBJ2-1, with D tentatively TRBD2 (6 bases). This CDR3 is built from 15 residues. The V and J ends lost 7 bases and 6 bases respectively, with 19 bases between them. Germline values: CDR1 SNHLY, CDR2 FYNNEI. CDR3 sequence: CASTKGAGGVNEQFF. CDR3 sequence (DNA): TGTGCCAGCACCAAAGGGGCAGGCGGGGTCAATGAGCAGTTCTTC.

This rearrangement joins TRBV30 to TRBJ2-5; TRBD2 matches at 7 bases. The V and J ends lost 5 bases and 5 bases, in that order; junction bases with no gene match: 20. Germline V gives CDR1 GTSNPN, CDR2 SVGIG (reference sequence). The CDR3 loop spans 17 amino acids. In DNA form, the CDR3 reads TGTGCCTGGGGAGCGGGTAGCGGGCGGAGGATTGGGGAGACCCAGTACTTC. Residues: CAWGAGSGRRIGETQYF.

J is TRBJ2-7 and V is TRBV15; unclear D gene. The CDR3 is 14 residues long. The germline gives CDR1 LNHNV, CDR2 YYDKDF (reference sequence). With 5 bases removed from V and 0 bases from J, the gap between germline ends came to 11 bases. The CDR3: CATSPYPSSYEQYF. The CDR3 nucleotides read TGTGCCACCAGCCCCTACCCGAGCTCCTACGAGCAGTACTTC.

This chain links TRBV11-1 with TRBJ2-3, with D maybe TRBD2 (5 bases). Between the trimmed V and J ends, which lost 3 bases and 8 bases, there was a span of 15 bases. This CDR3 region has 14 residues. In germline, CDR1 is SGHAT, CDR2 FQDESV (reference sequence). CDR3 nucleotides: TGTGCCAGCAGCTTTGGCGAGGGTTGGTCTACGCAGTATTTT. Amino acid sequence: CASSFGEGWSTQYF.

This chain joins TRBV7-2 and TRBJ1-1, with 9 bases aligning to TRBD1. Unmatched junction bases numbered 3, after V lost 0 bases and J lost 4 bases. The CDR3 has 15 amino acids. Germline values: CDR1 SGHTA, CDR2 FQGNSA. CDR3 region: CASSLAGTGTTEAFF. In DNA, the CDR3 is TGTGCCAGCAGCTTAGCGGGGACAGGGACCACTGAAGCTTTCTTT.

The V and J genes are TRBV30 and TRBJ2-3, with D hard to call. Germline CDR1 is GTSNPN and CDR2 is SVGIG (reference sequence). This CDR3 comprises 14 residues. The CDR3 region has the DNA TGTGCTTGTCGAGCATGGCCAGGCACAGATACGCAGTATTTT. Translated: CACRAWPGTDTQYF.

This clone was recorded a few times. This chain links TRBV30 with TRBJ1-3; D is undetermined. V dropped 0 bases and J dropped 0 bases, with 18 bases sitting between them. CDR3 length equals 18 residues. Germline CDR1 GTSNPN, CDR2 SVGIG (reference sequence). CDR3 nucleotide sequence: TGTGCCTGGAGTGTACAAGGGCGTGGACGCCGCTCTGGAAACACCATATATTTT. Protein product: CAWSVQGRGRRSGNTIYF.

The chain uses TRBV5-6 and TRBJ2-3; 8 bases map to TRBD2. This CDR3 has 15 residues. Germline assignment: CDR1 SGHDT and CDR2 YYEEEE. With 2 bases clipped from V and 0 bases from J, the junction kept 2 bases outside the gene matches. In DNA form, the CDR3 reads TGTGCCAGCAGCTTAACTAGCGGTAGCACAGATACGCAGTATTTT. It specifies CASSLTSGSTDTQYF.

The chain carries TRBV6-5 and TRBJ1-2; 9 bases match TRBD1. The ends lost 5 bases at V and 5 bases at J; junction bases unmatched: 6. There are 14 residues in the CDR3. Germline loops: CDR1 MNHEY, CDR2 SVGAGI. The CDR3 bases are TGTGCCAGCAGTCAACAGGGGGCTCAATATGGCTACACCTTC. Amino acid sequence: CASSQQGAQYGYTF.

The chain carries TRBV29-1 and TRBJ2-7, with D uncertain. Germline CDR1 SQVTM, CDR2 ANQGSEA. The length of the CDR3 is 13 residues. CDR3 loop: CSARHRASYEQYF. In DNA, the CDR3 is TGCAGTGCACGACACCGAGCTTCCTACGAGCAGTACTTC.

CDR3 bases: TGTGCCAGCAGCCGAAGATCTGGGGCCAACGTCCTGACTTTC. Translation: CASSRRSGANVLTF. J is TRBJ2-6 and V is TRBV13; D is unresolved. V lost 5 bases and J lost 1, with 6 bases in between. Germline lookup yields CDR1 PRHDT and CDR2 FYEKMQ (reference sequence). This CDR3 has 14 amino acids.

J is TRBJ2-5 and V is TRBV28, with 10 bases lining up with TRBD1. This CDR3 contains 16 residues. CDR1 MDHEN and CDR2 SYDVKM come from the germline V gene. Trimming took 7 bases from V and 4 from J; bases not matched to a gene: 12. CDR3 sequence reads: CASTHGDRGRIETQYF. The DNA for the CDR3 is TGTGCCAGCACCCATGGGGACAGGGGCCGTATAGAGACCCAGTACTTC.

The genes are TRBV6-2 or TRBV6-3 and TRBJ2-7; 8 bases map to TRBD1. CDR3 length: 12 amino acids. From germline, CDR1 is MNHEY and CDR2 SVGEGT. The trim removed 5 bases at V and 4 bases at J, leaving 1 base unmatched. CDR3 sequence reads: CASSRQGYEQYF. CDR3 coding DNA: TGTGCCAGCAGTAGACAGGGGTACGAGCAGTACTTC.

This sequence joins TRBV28 and TRBJ1-4; possible D gene TRBD1, 5 bases. V was cut by 10 bases and J by 0 bases, with 15 bases left in between. Germline V CDR1 and CDR2: MDHEN, SYDVKM. The CDR3 has 15 amino acids. The CDR3, as DNA: TGTGCCACCCACCGAAGGACAACAACTAATGAAAAACTGTTTTTT. This sequence encodes CATHRRTTTNEKLFF.